This TCR beta chain appears in the sequencing data of a study of T cells in Graves' hyperthyroidism and ophthalmopathy. Amplified regions were TCR beta CDR3 sequences from RNA transcripts. TCR CDR3 regions were first amplified by RT-PCR with HTBI primers. TCRdb reprocessed the multiplex PCR reads with MiXCR, giving one entry per CDR3 protein. In the table there are about 500,000 distinct CDR3 sequences, 16% of which are singletons. Hyperthyroidism, newly diagnosed and lasting under 2 months, affected patients aged 18 to 65. Exclusion of a patient resulted from uncontrolled infection, other autoimmune disease, pregnancy or lactation. Source material for PBMCs was less than 12 ml fresh peripheral blood. Broader study findings: Most clonotypes expanded in thyroid above 0.001 were likewise present in blood.

The ends were cut back, 6 bases at V and 7 bases at J, with 15 bases in the middle. CDR3 length: 14 residues. From germline, CDR1 is MNHEY and CDR2 SMNVEV (reference sequence). Points on this clonotype: No antigen is known for it.

This sequence was found in a woman in her late teens or twenties with Graves' hyperthyroidism. The rearrangement uses TRBV27 and TRBJ1-4, with TRBD1 as a possible D gene (6 bases). The sequenced material came from blood. The DNA for the CDR3 is TGTGCCAGCAGCCCTCAGGGGCAGGGTGAAAAACTGTTTTTT. Protein product: CASSPQGQGEKLFF.